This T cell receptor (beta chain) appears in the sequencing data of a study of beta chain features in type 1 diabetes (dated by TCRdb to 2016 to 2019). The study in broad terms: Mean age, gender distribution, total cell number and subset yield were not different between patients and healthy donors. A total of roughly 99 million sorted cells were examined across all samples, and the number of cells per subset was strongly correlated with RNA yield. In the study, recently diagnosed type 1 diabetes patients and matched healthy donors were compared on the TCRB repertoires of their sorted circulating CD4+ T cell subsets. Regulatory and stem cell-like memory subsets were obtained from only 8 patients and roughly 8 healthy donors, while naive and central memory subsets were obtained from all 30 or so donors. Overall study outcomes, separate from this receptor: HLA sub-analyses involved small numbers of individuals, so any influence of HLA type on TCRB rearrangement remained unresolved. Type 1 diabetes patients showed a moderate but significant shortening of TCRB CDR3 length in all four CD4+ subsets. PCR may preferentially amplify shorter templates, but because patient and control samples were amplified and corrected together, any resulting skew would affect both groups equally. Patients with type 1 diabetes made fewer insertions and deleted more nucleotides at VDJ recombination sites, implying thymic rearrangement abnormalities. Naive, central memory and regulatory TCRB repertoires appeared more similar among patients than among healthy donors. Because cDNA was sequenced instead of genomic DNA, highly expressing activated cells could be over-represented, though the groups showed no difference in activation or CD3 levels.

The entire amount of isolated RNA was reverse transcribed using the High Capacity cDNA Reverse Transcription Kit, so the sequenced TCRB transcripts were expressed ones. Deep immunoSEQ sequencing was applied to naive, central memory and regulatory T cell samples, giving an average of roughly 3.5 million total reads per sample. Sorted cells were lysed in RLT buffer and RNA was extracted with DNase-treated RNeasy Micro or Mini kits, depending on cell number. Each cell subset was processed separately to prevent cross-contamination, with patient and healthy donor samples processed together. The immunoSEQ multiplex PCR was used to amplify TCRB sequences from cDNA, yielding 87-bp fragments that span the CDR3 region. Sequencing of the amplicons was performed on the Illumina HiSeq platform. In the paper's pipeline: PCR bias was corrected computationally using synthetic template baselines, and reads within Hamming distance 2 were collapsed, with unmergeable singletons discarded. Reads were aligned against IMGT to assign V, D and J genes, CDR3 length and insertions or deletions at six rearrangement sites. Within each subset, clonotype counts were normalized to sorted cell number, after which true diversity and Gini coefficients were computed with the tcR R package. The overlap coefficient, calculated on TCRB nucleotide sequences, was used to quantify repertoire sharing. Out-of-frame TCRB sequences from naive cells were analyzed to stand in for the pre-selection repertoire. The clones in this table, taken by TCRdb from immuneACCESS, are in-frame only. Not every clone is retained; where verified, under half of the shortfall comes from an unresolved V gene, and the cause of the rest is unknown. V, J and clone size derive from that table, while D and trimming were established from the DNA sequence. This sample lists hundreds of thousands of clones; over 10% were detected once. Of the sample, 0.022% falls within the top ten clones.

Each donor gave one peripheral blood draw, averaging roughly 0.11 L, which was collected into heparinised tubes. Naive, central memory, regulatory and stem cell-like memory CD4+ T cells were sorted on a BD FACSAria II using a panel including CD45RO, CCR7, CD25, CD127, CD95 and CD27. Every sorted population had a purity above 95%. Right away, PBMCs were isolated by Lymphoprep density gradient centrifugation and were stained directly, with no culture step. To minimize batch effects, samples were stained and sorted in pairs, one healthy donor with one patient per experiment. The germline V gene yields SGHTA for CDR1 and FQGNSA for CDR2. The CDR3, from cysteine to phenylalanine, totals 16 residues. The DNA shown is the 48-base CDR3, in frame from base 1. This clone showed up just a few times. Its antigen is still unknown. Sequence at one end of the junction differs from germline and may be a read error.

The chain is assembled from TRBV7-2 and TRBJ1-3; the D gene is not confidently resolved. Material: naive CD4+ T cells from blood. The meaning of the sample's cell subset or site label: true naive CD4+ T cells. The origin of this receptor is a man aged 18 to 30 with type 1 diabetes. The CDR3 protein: CASTLGSRSSGNTIYF. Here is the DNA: TGTGCCAGCACCTTAGGTTCCAGGAGCTCTGGAAACACCATATATTTT.